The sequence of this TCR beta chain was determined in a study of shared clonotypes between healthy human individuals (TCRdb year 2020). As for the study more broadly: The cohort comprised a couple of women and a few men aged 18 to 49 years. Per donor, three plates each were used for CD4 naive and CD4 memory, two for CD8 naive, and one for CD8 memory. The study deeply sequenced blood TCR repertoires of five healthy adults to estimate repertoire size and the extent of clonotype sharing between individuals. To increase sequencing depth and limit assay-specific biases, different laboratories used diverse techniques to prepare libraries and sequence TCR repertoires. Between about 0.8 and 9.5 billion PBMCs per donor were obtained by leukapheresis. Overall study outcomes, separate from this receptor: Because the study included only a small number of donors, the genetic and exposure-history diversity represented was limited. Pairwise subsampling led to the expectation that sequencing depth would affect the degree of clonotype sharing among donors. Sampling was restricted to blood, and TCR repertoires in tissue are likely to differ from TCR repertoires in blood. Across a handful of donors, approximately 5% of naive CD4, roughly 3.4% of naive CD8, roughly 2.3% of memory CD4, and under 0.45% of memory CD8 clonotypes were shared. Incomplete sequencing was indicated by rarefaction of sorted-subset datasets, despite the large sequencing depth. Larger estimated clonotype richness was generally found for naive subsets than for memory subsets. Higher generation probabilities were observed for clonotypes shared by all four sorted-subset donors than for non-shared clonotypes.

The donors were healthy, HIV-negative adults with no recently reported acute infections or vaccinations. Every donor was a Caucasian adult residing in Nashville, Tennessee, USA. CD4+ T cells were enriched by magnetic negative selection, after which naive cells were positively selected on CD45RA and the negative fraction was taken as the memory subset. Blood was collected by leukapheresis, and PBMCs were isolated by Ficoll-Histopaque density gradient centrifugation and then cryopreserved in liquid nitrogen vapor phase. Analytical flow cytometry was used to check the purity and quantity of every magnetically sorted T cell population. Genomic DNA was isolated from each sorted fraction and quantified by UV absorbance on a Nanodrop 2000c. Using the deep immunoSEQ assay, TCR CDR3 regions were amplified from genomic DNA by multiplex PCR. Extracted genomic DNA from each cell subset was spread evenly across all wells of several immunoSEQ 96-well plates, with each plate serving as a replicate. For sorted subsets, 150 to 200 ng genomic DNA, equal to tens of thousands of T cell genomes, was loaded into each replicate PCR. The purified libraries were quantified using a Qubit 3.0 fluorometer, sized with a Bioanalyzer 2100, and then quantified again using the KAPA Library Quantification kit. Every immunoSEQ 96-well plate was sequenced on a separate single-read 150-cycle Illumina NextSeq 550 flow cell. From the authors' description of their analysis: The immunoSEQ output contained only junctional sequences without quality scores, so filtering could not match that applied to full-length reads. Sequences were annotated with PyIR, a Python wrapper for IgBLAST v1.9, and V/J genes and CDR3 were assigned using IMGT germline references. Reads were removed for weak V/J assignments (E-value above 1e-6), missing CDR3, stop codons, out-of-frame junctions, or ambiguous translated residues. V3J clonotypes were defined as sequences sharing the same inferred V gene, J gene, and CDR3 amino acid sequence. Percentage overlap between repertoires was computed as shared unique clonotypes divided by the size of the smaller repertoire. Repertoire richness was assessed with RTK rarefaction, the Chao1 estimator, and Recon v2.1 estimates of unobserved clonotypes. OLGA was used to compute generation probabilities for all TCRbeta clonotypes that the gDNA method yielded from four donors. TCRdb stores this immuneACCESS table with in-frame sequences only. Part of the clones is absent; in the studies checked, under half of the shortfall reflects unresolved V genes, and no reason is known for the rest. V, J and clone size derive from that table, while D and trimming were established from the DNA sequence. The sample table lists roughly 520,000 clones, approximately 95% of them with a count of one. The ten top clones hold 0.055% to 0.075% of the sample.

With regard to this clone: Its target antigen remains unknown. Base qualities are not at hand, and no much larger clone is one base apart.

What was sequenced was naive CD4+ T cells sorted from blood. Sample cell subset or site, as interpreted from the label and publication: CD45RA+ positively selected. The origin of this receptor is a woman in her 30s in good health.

The CDR3 region: CASSPWDSRVIQPQHF. The nucleotide sequence is given as TGTGCCAGCAGTCCCTGGGACAGCAGGGTTATTCAGCCCCAGCATTTT. In this chain, TRBV28 is recombined with TRBJ1-5; 7 junctional bases match TRBD1. From its cysteine to its phenylalanine, the CDR3 spans 16 amino acids. Only the CDR3 DNA is retained, 48 bases long and in frame from the first base. CDR1 and CDR2 (MDHEN, SYDVKM) derive from the germline V gene. Clipping removes 5 bases from V and 6 bases from J, with 13 as the unmatched junction base count.